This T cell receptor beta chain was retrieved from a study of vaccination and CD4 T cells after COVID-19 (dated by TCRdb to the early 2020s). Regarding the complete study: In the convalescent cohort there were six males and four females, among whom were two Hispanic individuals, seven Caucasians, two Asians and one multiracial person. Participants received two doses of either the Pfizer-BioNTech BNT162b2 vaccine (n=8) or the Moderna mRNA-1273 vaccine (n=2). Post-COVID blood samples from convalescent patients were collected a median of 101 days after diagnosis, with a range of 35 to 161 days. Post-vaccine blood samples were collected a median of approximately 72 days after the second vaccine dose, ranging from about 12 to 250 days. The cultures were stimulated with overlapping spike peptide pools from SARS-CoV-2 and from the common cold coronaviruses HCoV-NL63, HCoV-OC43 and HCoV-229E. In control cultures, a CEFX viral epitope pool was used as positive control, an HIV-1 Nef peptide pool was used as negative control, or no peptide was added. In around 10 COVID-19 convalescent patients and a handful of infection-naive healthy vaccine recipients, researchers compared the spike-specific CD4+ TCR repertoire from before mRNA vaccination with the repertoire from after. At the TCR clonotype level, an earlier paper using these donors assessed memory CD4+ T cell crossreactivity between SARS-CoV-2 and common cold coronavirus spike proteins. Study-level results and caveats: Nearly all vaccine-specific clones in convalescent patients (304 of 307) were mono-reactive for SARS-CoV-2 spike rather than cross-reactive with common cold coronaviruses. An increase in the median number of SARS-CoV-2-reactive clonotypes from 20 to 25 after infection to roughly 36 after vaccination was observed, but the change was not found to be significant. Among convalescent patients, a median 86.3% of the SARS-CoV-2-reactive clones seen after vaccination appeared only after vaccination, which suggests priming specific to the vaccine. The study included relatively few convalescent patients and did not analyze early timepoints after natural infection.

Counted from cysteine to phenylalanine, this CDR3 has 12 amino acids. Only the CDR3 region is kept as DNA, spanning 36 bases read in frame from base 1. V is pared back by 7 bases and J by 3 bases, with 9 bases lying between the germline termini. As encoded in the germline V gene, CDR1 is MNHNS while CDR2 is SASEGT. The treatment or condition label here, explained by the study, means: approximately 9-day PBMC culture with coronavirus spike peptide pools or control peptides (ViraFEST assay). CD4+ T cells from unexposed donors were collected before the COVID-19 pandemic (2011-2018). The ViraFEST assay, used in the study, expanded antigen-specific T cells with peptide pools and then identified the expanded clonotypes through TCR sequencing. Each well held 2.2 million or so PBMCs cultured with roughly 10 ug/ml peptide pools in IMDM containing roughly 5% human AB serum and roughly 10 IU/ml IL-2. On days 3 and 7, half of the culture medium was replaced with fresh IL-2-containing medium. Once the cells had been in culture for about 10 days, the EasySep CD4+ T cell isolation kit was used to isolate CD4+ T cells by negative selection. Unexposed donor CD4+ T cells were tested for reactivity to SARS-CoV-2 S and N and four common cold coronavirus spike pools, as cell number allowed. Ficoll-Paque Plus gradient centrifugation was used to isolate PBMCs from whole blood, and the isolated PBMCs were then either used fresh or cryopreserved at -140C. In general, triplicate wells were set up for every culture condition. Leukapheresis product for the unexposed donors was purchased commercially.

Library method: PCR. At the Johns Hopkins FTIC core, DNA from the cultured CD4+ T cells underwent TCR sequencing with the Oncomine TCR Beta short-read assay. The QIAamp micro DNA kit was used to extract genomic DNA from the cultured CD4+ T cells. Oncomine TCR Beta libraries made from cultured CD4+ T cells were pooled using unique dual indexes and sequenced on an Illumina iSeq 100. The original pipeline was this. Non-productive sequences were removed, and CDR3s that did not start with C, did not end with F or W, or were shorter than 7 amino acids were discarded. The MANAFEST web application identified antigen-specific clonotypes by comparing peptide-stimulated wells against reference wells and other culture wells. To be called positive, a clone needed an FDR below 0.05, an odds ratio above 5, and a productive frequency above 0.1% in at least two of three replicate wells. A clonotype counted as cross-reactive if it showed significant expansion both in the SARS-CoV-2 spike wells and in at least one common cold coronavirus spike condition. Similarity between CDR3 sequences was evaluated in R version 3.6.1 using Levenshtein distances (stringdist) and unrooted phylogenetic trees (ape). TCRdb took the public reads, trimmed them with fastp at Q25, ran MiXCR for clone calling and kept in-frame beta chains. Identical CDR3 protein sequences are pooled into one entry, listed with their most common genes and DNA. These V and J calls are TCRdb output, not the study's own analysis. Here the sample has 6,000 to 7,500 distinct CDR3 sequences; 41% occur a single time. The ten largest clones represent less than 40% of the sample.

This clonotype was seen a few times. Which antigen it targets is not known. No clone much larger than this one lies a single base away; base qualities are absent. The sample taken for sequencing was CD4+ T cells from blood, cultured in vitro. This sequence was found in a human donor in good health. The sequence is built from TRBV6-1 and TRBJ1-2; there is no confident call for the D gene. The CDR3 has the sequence CASTAIDYGYTF. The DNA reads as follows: TGTGCCAGCACGGCCATAGACTATGGCTACACCTTC.